This entry is about one T cell receptor (beta chain). The sample belongs to a study of cytomegalovirus exposure and HLA in healthy donors. Germline V lookup: CDR1 MDHEN, CDR2 SYDVKM. Trimming stripped 6 bases from V and 4 bases from J, with 12 bases between. The CDR3 contains 13 residues. The PCR used 60 Vbeta and 13 Jbeta primers. Profiling relied on immunoSEQ multiplex PCR, and the TCRdb table lists in-frame clones only, not all of them. The data show tens of thousands of clones, 65% to 85% seen once. This clonotype was sampled from a girl aged 2-10 years in good health and CMV-seropositive. This chain connects TRBV28 to TRBJ2-5, with a tentative D call TRBD2 (7 bases). The sample comprised PBMCs. The CDR3 protein is CASSLGGRETQYF. CDR3 sequence (DNA): TGTGCCAGCAGCCTGGGGGGGCGAGAGACCCAGTACTTC.